These T cell receptor beta chains were read from a single sample in a study of shared clonotypes between healthy human individuals. Generated by immunoSEQ multiplex PCR, the TCRdb table keeps only in-frame clones and is missing some. This sample has fewer than 400,000 clones; roughly 70% occur once, and the top ten carry approximately 10%. The sequenced sample consisted of memory CD4+ T cells sorted from blood. The receptors shown here come from a man between 25 and 39 years old in good health. CDR3s include the opening cysteine and the closing phenylalanine or tryptophan. The D gene is left open where the match is weak. The size of a clone is reported for some rows only, either as once, few or many, or as a class for expanded clones.

D gene,J gene,clone size,V gene,CDR3 protein,CDR3 DNA
.,TRBJ2-3,few,TRBV29-1,CSVYGPAVTQYF,TGCAGCGTGTATGGCCCCGCGGTAACGCAGTATTTT
.,TRBJ2-3,.,TRBV7-6,CASSSARRGTDTQYF,TGTGCCAGCAGCTCAGCCCGACGAGGCACAGATACGCAGTATTTT
TRBD2,TRBJ2-7,.,TRBV18,CASSGVAGSYEQYF,TGTGCCAGCTCAGGGGTAGCGGGATCTTACGAGCAGTACTTC
.,TRBJ1-1,.,TRBV28,CASPNKPQGPLTEAFF,TGTGCCAGCCCCAATAAACCCCAGGGCCCACTCACTGAAGCTTTCTTT
.,TRBJ2-1,.,TRBV30,CAWESRNLVREQFF,TGTGCCTGGGAGTCCAGGAACCTGGTGCGTGAGCAGTTCTTC
.,TRBJ1-2,few,TRBV5-6,CASSSQGRDGYTF,TGTGCCAGCAGCTCCCAAGGTAGAGACGGCTACACCTTC
TRBD2,TRBJ2-1,.,TRBV11-2,CASTTSGAVGGEQFF,TGTGCCAGCACCACTAGCGGGGCCGTAGGAGGTGAGCAGTTCTTC
TRBD2,TRBJ2-3,.,TRBV10-3,CAVDGGDRTDTQYF,TGTGCCGTCGATGGGGGGGACCGCACAGATACGCAGTATTTT
.,TRBJ2-5,.,TRBV5-6,CASGAVQETQYF,TGTGCCAGCGGCGCGGTCCAAGAGACCCAGTACTTC
TRBD2,TRBJ2-3,.,TRBV6-5,CASRNPSGITDTQYF,TGTGCCAGCAGGAATCCTAGCGGGATCACAGATACGCAGTATTTT
.,TRBJ2-5,.,TRBV19,CASSIDTNRRETQYF,TGTGCCAGTAGTATAGACACAAACAGGAGGGAGACCCAGTACTTC
.,TRBJ2-1,once,TRBV5-1,CASSLGGVRSGEQFF,TGCGCCAGCAGCTTGGGAGGGGTTCGAAGCGGTGAGCAGTTCTTC
TRBD1,TRBJ2-2,.,TRBV9,CAGRQGLNTGELFF,TGTGCCGGAAGACAGGGGTTGAACACCGGGGAGCTGTTTTTT
.,TRBJ2-3,.,TRBV29-1,CSVGRDTPTQYF,TGCAGCGTTGGTCGGGACACCCCAACGCAGTATTTT
.,TRBJ2-7,.,TRBV7-9,CASSFGINEQYF,TGTGCCAGCAGCTTCGGTATCAACGAGCAGTACTTC
.,TRBJ2-1,.,TRBV7-6,CASIPSPGAAYNEQFF,TGTGCCAGCATTCCCAGCCCGGGGGCAGCCTACAATGAGCAGTTCTTC
.,TRBJ2-5,.,TRBV11-2,CASSYLGQETQYF,TGTGCCAGCAGCTATTTGGGCCAAGAGACCCAGTACTTC
.,TRBJ2-5,few,TRBV30,CAWSVKGAETQYF,TGTGCCTGGAGTGTAAAAGGGGCAGAGACCCAGTACTTC
TRBD2,TRBJ2-1,.,TRBV7-8,CASSFSGVKGQFF,TGTGCCAGCAGCTTCAGCGGGGTAAAGGGGCAGTTCTTC
.,TRBJ2-1,.,TRBV2,CASSKSGTLSGEQFF,TGTGCCAGCAGTAAGTCCGGGACTTTGAGTGGTGAGCAGTTCTTC
TRBD2,TRBJ2-3,many,TRBV27,CASSLSELAGTNTQYF,TGTGCCAGCAGTTTATCGGAACTAGCGGGTACTAATACGCAGTATTTT
TRBD1,TRBJ2-5,many,TRBV5-1,CASSLGATTGNQETQYF,TGCGCCAGCAGCTTGGGGGCAACGACAGGGAACCAAGAGACCCAGTACTTC
.,TRBJ1-1,.,TRBV9,CASSVDPGTGVNTEAFF,TGTGCCAGCAGCGTCGACCCTGGAACGGGAGTGAACACTGAAGCTTTCTTT
.,TRBJ2-5,.,TRBV28,CASSLLETQYF,TGTGCCAGCAGTTTATTAGAGACCCAGTACTTC
TRBD1,TRBJ2-2,.,TRBV18,CASSYTPGQDGELFF,TGTGCCAGCTCCTACACCCCAGGACAGGACGGGGAGCTGTTTTTT
.,TRBJ1-1,.,TRBV7-9,CASSRRGGVNTEAFF,TGTGCCAGCAGCCGACGGGGAGGGGTGAACACTGAAGCTTTCTTT
.,TRBJ1-1,.,TRBV28,CASSWAATEAFF,TGTGCCAGCAGTTGGGCAGCTACTGAAGCTTTCTTT
.,TRBJ1-2,few,TRBV6-1,CASFWLYGYTF,TGTGCCAGCTTCTGGTTATATGGCTACACCTTC
TRBD1,TRBJ1-4,.,TRBV7-9,CASSYRGEKLFF,TGTGCCAGCAGCTACAGGGGCGAAAAACTGTTTTTT
.,TRBJ2-3,.,TRBV28,CASSSTTDTQYF,TGTGCCAGCAGTTCCACAACAGATACGCAGTATTTT
.,TRBJ2-3,few,TRBV5-1,CASSLRGTVGDTQYF,TGCGCCAGCAGCTTGAGAGGGACCGTTGGAGATACGCAGTATTTT
.,TRBJ2-7,.,TRBV21-1,CASSKAARGPLTHYEQYF,TGTGCCAGCAGCAAAGCGGCTCGCGGTCCACTCACTCACTACGAGCAGTACTTC
.,TRBJ1-1,.,TRBV19,CASSHGGGVNTEAFF,TGTGCCAGTAGCCACGGTGGAGGGGTGAACACTGAAGCTTTCTTT
.,TRBJ1-3,.,TRBV15,CATSRDLAGHHSGNTIYF,TGTGCCACCAGCAGAGATCTTGCGGGACACCACTCTGGAAACACCATATATTTT
.,TRBJ2-3,.,TRBV7-9,CASSEMVGGSTDTQYF,TGTGCCAGCAGCGAAATGGTAGGGGGAAGCACAGATACGCAGTATTTT
.,TRBJ1-5,.,TRBV5-1,CASSRTPNQPQHF,TGCGCCAGCAGTCGGACACCTAATCAGCCCCAGCATTTT
TRBD1,TRBJ2-5,.,TRBV5-1,CASSSEDRGGETQYF,TGCGCCAGCAGCTCGGAGGACAGGGGAGGAGAGACCCAGTACTTC
TRBD1,TRBJ1-4,.,TRBV14,CASSQEQGTYNEKLFF,TGTGCCAGCAGCCAAGAACAGGGGACTTATAATGAAAAACTGTTTTTT
.,TRBJ2-2,.,TRBV9,CASSVALNTGELFF,TGTGCCAGCAGCGTAGCCCTGAACACCGGGGAGCTGTTTTTT
.,TRBJ1-5,.,TRBV4-1,CASSRDPGTRNQPQHF,TGCGCCAGCAGCCGCGACCCCGGGACAAGAAATCAGCCCCAGCATTTT
.,TRBJ1-5,.,TRBV6-5,CASSSANQPQHF,TGTGCCAGCAGTTCAGCCAATCAGCCCCAGCATTTT
TRBD2,TRBJ2-1,.,TRBV9,CASSPSLMAGVNEQFF,TGTGCCAGCAGCCCCTCCCTTATGGCGGGAGTCAATGAGCAGTTCTTC
.,TRBJ2-6,.,TRBV5-6,CASSGLQDSGANVLTF,TGTGCCAGCAGCGGCCTACAGGATTCTGGGGCCAACGTCCTGACTTTC
.,TRBJ2-5,.,TRBV11-1,CASSHIFRRRETQYF,TGTGCCAGCAGCCATATTTTCAGGCGGAGAGAGACCCAGTACTTC
.,TRBJ2-7,once,TRBV7-2,CASSLARDSFPYEQYF,TGTGCCAGCAGCTTAGCGCGGGACAGCTTTCCCTACGAGCAGTACTTC
.,TRBJ2-3,.,TRBV7-2,CASSSQQPDTQYF,TGTGCCAGCAGCTCGCAACAGCCAGATACGCAGTATTTT
TRBD1,TRBJ1-2,few,TRBV28,CASSDPDRVGYGYTF,TGTGCCAGCAGCGATCCGGACAGGGTAGGCTATGGCTACACCTTC
TRBD1,TRBJ1-5,.,TRBV28,CASRKGGHVGQPQHF,TGTGCCAGCAGAAAAGGGGGCCATGTGGGTCAGCCCCAGCATTTT
TRBD2,TRBJ2-7,.,TRBV2,CASSKPLAGVYEQYF,TGTGCCAGCAGTAAACCTCTAGCGGGAGTATACGAGCAGTACTTC